This TCR beta chain was recorded in a study of T cell changes during pregnancy in multiple sclerosis. Germline V gene lookup returns CDR1 SGHAT and CDR2 FQNNGV. V shed 5 bases, J shed 6 bases, and the junction held 19 bases outside the gene matches. The CDR3 spans 18 residues. Profiling relied on immunoSEQ multiplex PCR, and the TCRdb table lists in-frame clones only, not all of them. The sample carries 75,000 to 100,000 clones, 90% recorded once. This chain uses TRBV11-2 with TRBJ1-1, with 9 bases matching TRBD1. This receptor was identified in a female donor in good health, enrolled as a control in a pregnancy study. The sample was peripheral blood, taken in the second trimester of pregnancy. The CDR3 DNA reads TGTGCCAGCAGCCACTTTCACGGGACAGGGAAGAGATTGGCTGAAGCTTTCTTT. This sequence encodes CASSHFHGTGKRLAEAFF.